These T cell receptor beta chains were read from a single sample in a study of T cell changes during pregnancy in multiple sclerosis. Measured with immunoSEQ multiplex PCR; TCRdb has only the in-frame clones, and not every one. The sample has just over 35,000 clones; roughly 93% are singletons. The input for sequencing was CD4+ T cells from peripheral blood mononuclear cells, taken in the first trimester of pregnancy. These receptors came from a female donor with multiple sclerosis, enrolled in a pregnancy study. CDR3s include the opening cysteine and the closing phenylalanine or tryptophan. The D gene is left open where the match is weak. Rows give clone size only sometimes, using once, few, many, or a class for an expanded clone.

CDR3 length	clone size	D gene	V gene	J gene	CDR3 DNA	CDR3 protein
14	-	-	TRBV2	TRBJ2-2	TGTGCCAGCAAAGCCAGGGGAGCTCCCGGGGAGCTGTTTTTT	CASKARGAPGELFF
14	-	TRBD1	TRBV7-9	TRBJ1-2	TGTGCCAGCAGCCTAGGGACAGGGGACTATGGCTACACCTTC	CASSLGTGDYGYTF
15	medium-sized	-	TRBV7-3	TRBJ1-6	TGTGCCAGCAGCTTATTTTCAGGGGTAGCTTCACCCCTCCACTTT	CASSLFSGVASPLHF
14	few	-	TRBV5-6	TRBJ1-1	TGTGCCAGCAGCTTGGGAAGGAGGAACACTGAAGCTTTCTTT	CASSLGRRNTEAFF
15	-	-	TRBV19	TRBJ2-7	TGTGCCAGTAGTATAGAGGGGGCGGCTCCTTACGAGCAGTACTTC	CASSIEGAAPYEQYF
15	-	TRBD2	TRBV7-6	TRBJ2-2	TGTGCCAGCAGCTATATAGCGGGGGGGCCCGGGGAGCTGTTTTTT	CASSYIAGGPGELFF
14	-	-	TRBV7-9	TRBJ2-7	TGTGCCAGCAGCTTAGGGCAGTTCAACGACGAGCAGTACTTC	CASSLGQFNDEQYF
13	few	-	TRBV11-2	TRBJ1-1	TGTGCCAGCAGCTCGACTCTGAACACTGAAGCTTTCTTT	CASSSTLNTEAFF
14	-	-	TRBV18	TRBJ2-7	TGTGCCAGCTCGCAAGGGAGGAGCTCCTACGAGCAGTACTTC	CASSQGRSSYEQYF
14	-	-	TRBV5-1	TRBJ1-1	TGCGCCAGCAGCTTTAATCCGGGGAACACTGAAGCTTTCTTT	CASSFNPGNTEAFF
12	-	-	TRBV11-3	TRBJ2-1	TGTGCCAGCAGCTCTGCAGTAAATGAGCAGTTCTTC	CASSSAVNEQFF
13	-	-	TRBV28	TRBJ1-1	TGTGCCAGCATATCACAGGGAGGGAGAAGTGCTTTCTTT	CASISQGGRSAFF
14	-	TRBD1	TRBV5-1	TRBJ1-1	TGCGCCAGCAGCGGGGGACAGGGGGGAAATGAAGCTTTCTTT	CASSGGQGGNEAFF
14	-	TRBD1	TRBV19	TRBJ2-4	TGTGCCAGTAGTATAGGGGACAGGGGAACCATTCAGTACTTC	CASSIGDRGTIQYF
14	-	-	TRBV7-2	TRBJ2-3	TGTGCCAGCAGCTTAGTCGGGGGGCCCGATACGCAGTATTTT	CASSLVGGPDTQYF
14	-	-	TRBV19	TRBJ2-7	TGTGCCAGTAGTACGACAGGGAGGTCCTACGAGCAGTACTTC	CASSTTGRSYEQYF
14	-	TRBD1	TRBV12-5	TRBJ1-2	TGTGCTAGTGGTATCCGACAGGGTTCCTATGGCTACACCTTC	CASGIRQGSYGYTF
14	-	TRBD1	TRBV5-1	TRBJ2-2	TGCGCCAGCAGCTGGGGGACAGGTTCCGGGGAGCTGTTTTTT	CASSWGTGSGELFF
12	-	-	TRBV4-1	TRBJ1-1	TGCGCCAGCAGCGCGCAGAACACTGAAGCTTTCTTT	CASSAQNTEAFF
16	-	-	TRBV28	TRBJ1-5	TGTGCCAGCAGTTTCTCTGGGACTCAGGGATCTCAGCCCCAGCATTTT	CASSFSGTQGSQPQHF
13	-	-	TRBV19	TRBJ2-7	TGTGCCAGTAGTATAACTCCGTCCTACGAGCAGTACTTC	CASSITPSYEQYF
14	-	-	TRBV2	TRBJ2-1	TGTGCCAGCAGCGCTATTGGGACAGCGGGTGAGCAGTTCTTC	CASSAIGTAGEQFF
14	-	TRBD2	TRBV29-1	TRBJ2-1	TGCAGCGTTGAATCTAGCGGGAGGAGAAACGAGCAGTTCTTC	CSVESSGRRNEQFF
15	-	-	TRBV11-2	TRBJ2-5	TGTGCCAGCAGCTTATGGACAGTAGGTCAAGAGACCCAGTACTTC	CASSLWTVGQETQYF
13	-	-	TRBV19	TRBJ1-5	TGTGCCAGTAGGAACCTGGCCGATCAGCCCCAGCATTTT	CASRNLADQPQHF
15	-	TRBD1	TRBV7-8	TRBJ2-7	TGTGCCAGCAGCCAATCGACAGGGGGTCCCTACGAGCAGTACTTC	CASSQSTGGPYEQYF
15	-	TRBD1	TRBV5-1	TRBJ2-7	TGCGCCAGCAGCTTGGACAGGGGAGTCACCTACGAGCAGTACTTC	CASSLDRGVTYEQYF
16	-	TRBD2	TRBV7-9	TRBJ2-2	TGTGCCAGCAGCTTAGCGACACTAGCGATCACCGGGGAGCTGTTTTTT	CASSLATLAITGELFF
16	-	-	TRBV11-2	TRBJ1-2	TGTGCCAGCAGCTTATCTTCCGGGGGGCAGAACTATGGCTACACCTTC	CASSLSSGGQNYGYTF
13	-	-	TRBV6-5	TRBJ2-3	TGTGCCAGCAAAGCCAGCGGGACAGATACGCAGTATTTT	CASKASGTDTQYF
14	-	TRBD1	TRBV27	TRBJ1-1	TGTGCCAGCAGTGGGGACAGGGCGAACACTGAAGCTTTCTTT	CASSGDRANTEAFF
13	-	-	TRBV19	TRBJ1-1	TGTGCCAGTAGATTGAGCTTGAACACTGAAGCTTTCTTT	CASRLSLNTEAFF
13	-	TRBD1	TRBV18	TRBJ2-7	TGTGCCAGCTCGCCACAGGGGGCCAGGGAGCAGTACTTC	CASSPQGAREQYF
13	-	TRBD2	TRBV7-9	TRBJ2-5	TGTGCCAGCAGCAGCGGGAGTGAAGAGACCCAGTACTTC	CASSSGSEETQYF
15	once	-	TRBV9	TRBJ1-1	TGTGCCAGCAGCGGACAGGTAGAACCGAACACTGAAGCTTTCTTT	CASSGQVEPNTEAFF
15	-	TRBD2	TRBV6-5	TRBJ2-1	TGTGCCAGCAGTTACGGTGGACTAGCGAACAATGAGCAGTTCTTC	CASSYGGLANNEQFF